A single sample is the source of the 14 T cell receptor beta chains below, sequenced in a study of metastatic and nonmetastatic thyroid tumors. MiXCR re-clonotyped the PCR reads for TCRdb. This table holds over 10,000 clones, about 25% found once. There were no patients who had received any treatment before thyroid surgery. The sequenced sample consisted of blood. The receptors derive from a male donor with papillary thyroid cancer or a benign thyroid nodule (not recorded which). Some clones in this sample may be carry-over from other donors' samples.

This clone was observed a handful of times. This sequence joins TRBV24-1 and TRBJ2-1; D unresolved. Germline V lookup: CDR1 KGHDR, CDR2 SFDVKD. Trimming removed 2 bases from V and 6 bases from J, with 13 bases in between. The CDR3 length is 15 residues. CDR3 coding DNA: TGTGCCACCAGTGATTCCCCACAAGCCGGCAATGAGCAGTTCTTC. Amino acids: CATSDSPQAGNEQFF.

This clone showed up many times. The chain employs TRBV20-1 and TRBJ2-5; 9 nucleotides match TRBD2. The germline CDR1 and CDR2 sequences are DFQATT and SNEGSKA (reference sequence). The J segment lost 3 bases and the V segment lost 5 bases, leaving 10 bases of the junction unmatched. The CDR3 runs to 15 residues. CDR3 bases: TGCAGTGCTCCCAGGACGGGACTAGCTGAAGAGACCCAGTACTTC. Translated, it gives CSAPRTGLAEETQYF.

Notes on this clone: One end of the junction varies from germline; a read error may be responsible. The rearrangement joins TRBV20-1 to TRBJ2-7; 7 bases align to TRBD2. The CDR3 contains 13 residues. Germline-derived CDR1 and CDR2 are DFQATT and SNEGSKA (reference sequence). CDR3 amino acids: CSAREGGSYEQYF. CDR3 DNA sequence: TGCAGTGCCAGAGAGGGAGGGTCCTACGAGCAGTACTTC.

The V and J genes are TRBV6-2 or TRBV6-3 and TRBJ2-7, with unresolved D. CDR1 and CDR2 (germline): MNHEY, SVGEGT. The CDR3 has 12 residues. V lost 4 bases and J lost 0, with 4 bases in between. The CDR3: CASSSSSYEQYF. As DNA, the CDR3 is TGTGCCAGCAGTTCGAGCTCCTACGAGCAGTACTTC.

This clone is medium-sized by share. The chain has TRBV6-1 and TRBJ2-5, with D maybe TRBD2 (5 bases). V was pared by 6 bases and J by 7 bases, with 15 bases between. Germline CDR1 MNHNS, CDR2 SASEGT. There are 13 residues in the CDR3. The CDR3 reads CASSREGMWTQYF. The CDR3 DNA sequence: TGTGCCAGCAGCCGAGAGGGTATGTGGACCCAGTACTTC.

By proportion, this clone is medium-sized. The CDR3 DNA sequence: TGCGCCAGCAGTGAGTTTCTAGGGCAGGGTAGATCCGAGCAGTACTTC. Translated: CASSEFLGQGRSEQYF. The J gene is TRBJ2-7, the V gene TRBV10-1; D may be TRBD1 (5 bases). Germline-derived CDR1 and CDR2 are WNHNN and SYGVQD (reference sequence). This CDR3 contains 16 residues. Trimming left V 1 base short and J 6 bases short, with 19 bases between.

This clone has a single count. An end of the junction differs from the germline gene, which may be a read error. The gene calls are TRBV7-2 and TRBJ2-2, with TRBD2 matching over 9 bases. The CDR3 length is 16 residues. CDR1 and CDR2 from the germline V gene are SGHTA and FQGNSA. CDR3 in amino acids: CASSLAAGGPTGELFF. In DNA form, the CDR3 reads TGTGCCAGCAGCTTAGCGGCGGGAGGGCCCACCGGTGAGCTGTTTTTT.

The CDR3 DNA is TGTGCCAGTAGTATAGGATCCGGCGATGGCTACACCTTC. It encodes CASSIGSGDGYTF. The chain uses TRBV19 and TRBJ1-2, with D unclear. Trimming removed 1 base at V and 6 bases at J, with 9 bases between. Germline V lookup: CDR1 LNHDA, CDR2 SQIVND (reference sequence). CDR3 length: 13 residues. The variable domain in full, with the rest retrieved from reference TRBV19 and TRBJ1-2, is DGGITQSPKYLFRKEGQNVTLSCEQNLNHDAMYWYRQDPGQGLRLIYYSQIVNDFQKGDIAEGYSVSREKKESFPLTVTSAQKNPTAFYLCASSIGSGDGYTFGSGTRLTVV.

This clone was observed a few times. The genes are TRBV6-2 or TRBV6-3 and TRBJ2-1, with TRBD1 matching over 8 bases. The ends lost 5 bases at V and 0 bases at J; junction bases unmatched: 6. This CDR3 is 16 amino acids long. Germline V gene data show CDR1 as MNHEY and CDR2 as SVGEGT. CDR3: CASSRTGGTSYNEQFF. The CDR3 DNA reads as TGTGCCAGCAGTCGCACAGGGGGAACCTCCTACAATGAGCAGTTCTTC.

This chain joins TRBV7-2 and TRBJ1-5; 10 bases are a match to TRBD1. The CDR3 consists of 18 residues. V gave up 0 bases and J gave up 0 bases; unmatched junction bases: 5. CDR1 is SGHTA and CDR2 is FQGNSA in the germline V gene. The CDR3 DNA follows: TGTGCCAGCAGCTTAGCGACAGGGGGCCATAATAGCAATCAGCCCCAGCATTTT. It translates to CASSLATGGHNSNQPQHF.

The chain carries TRBV30 and TRBJ1-2; D gene ambiguous. The CDR3 runs 12 residues. The germline gives CDR1 GTSNPN, CDR2 SVGIG (reference sequence). The V end was cut by 0 bases, the J end by 5 bases, with 7 bases between. The CDR3 is CAWSVPGYGYTF. As DNA, the CDR3 is TGTGCCTGGAGTGTACCCGGGTATGGCTACACCTTC.

The V and J genes are TRBV20-1 and TRBJ1-1, with a tentative D call TRBD1 (6 bases). This CDR3 contains 13 residues. V gave up 1 base and J gave up 4 bases, with 10 bases separating them. Germline V gene data show CDR1 as DFQATT and CDR2 as SNEGSKA (reference sequence). The CDR3 DNA sequence: TGCAGTGCTAGAGTTCGAGGGGGCACTGAAGCTTTCTTT. Amino acid sequence: CSARVRGGTEAFF.

This clone has just a few counts. V gene TRBV2 combines with J gene TRBJ2-7; possible D gene TRBD1, 6 bases. V was shortened by 10 bases and J by 2 bases, with 18 bases between the two germline ends. The CDR3 contains 14 residues. Germline V gene sequence: CDR1 SNHLY, CDR2 FYNNEI. This chain's CDR3 is CAIKRGIGAYEQYF. The CDR3 coding sequence is TGTGCCATTAAAAGGGGGATCGGGGCCTACGAGCAGTACTTC.

This rearrangement joins TRBV19 to TRBJ2-1, with 8 nucleotides matching TRBD2. This CDR3 spans 16 amino acids. V lost 4 bases and J lost 5; bases outside the gene matches: 10. Germline-derived CDR1 and CDR2 are LNHDA and SQIVND (reference sequence). CDR3 bases: TGTGCCAGTAGTACGGGTAGACAGCGGGAGCACAATGAGCAGTTCTTC. Encoded protein: CASSTGRQREHNEQFF.